This T cell receptor (beta chain) was captured in a study of response to subunit inactivated influenza vaccine. The CDR3 is 11 amino acids. From germline, CDR1 is MGHDK and CDR2 SYGVNS. V was clipped by 1 base and J by 11 bases, with 6 bases between them. Overall study results and limits: The authors proposed limited new T cell recruitment per seasonal influenza vaccination.

There are a few counts of this clonotype. As yet, its antigen is unknown. From the RT-PCR reads, TCRdb called clonotypes with MiXCR, one entry per CDR3 protein. The sample holds about 650,000 distinct CDR3 sequences, roughly 14% seen once. Sequencing used PBMCs from blood, obtained 12 days after vaccination. This clonotype originated in a man aged 50-60 years who received an inactivated influenza vaccine. The rearrangement links TRBV25-1 to TRBJ2-1; no reliable D call. Here the CDR3 DNA reads TGTGCCAGCAGTGAATTGGATAAGCAGTTCTTC. Translating it yields CASSELDKQFF.